Listed below are T cell receptor beta chains from one sample, sequenced in a study of T-cell reconstitution after alpha-beta-depleted transplantation in children. TCRdb used MiXCR to reprocess the PCR reads, holding one entry per CDR3 protein. The sample includes more than 120,000 distinct CDR3 sequences, 8% to 10% seen only once; the top ten take 15% to 20%. Source: PBMCs, mostly from graft donor cells, taken 180 days after TCRalphabeta/CD19-depleted stem cell transplant. The receptors originated from a female patient aged 2 to 10 who had a stem cell transplant for congenital amegakaryocytic thrombocytopenia, so the T cells may come from the graft donor. The CDR3 runs from the conserved cysteine through the conserved F or W. A D gene is named only where the DNA matches it firmly. Size is stated for part of the rows, as once, few or many counts, or as a class when the clone is expanded.

TRBJ1-3 TRBD1 many TRBV30 CACQDRFSGNTIYF TGTGCCTGCCAGGACAGGTTCTCTGGAAACACCATATATTTT
TRBJ1-2 - many TRBV7-9 CASSHGQRDGYTF TGTGCCAGCAGCCATGGACAGAGGGATGGCTACACCTTC
TRBJ1-1 - few TRBV29-1 CSVRLRSGNTEAFF TGCAGCGTACGATTAAGATCAGGAAACACTGAAGCTTTCTTT
TRBJ2-7 - many TRBV28 CASSTQKTGFEQYF TGTGCCAGCAGTACCCAAAAAACAGGGTTCGAGCAGTACTTC
TRBJ1-4 - - TRBV7-2 CASSLESLTLGKLFF TGTGCCAGCAGCTTAGAGTCACTAACCCTGGGAAAACTGTTTTTT
TRBJ2-5 - - TRBV4-1 CASSQGSLETQETQYF TGCGCCAGCAGCCAAGGAAGTTTGGAGACCCAAGAGACCCAGTACTTC
TRBJ1-6 - - TRBV20-1 CSAILRTYNSPLHF TGCAGTGCTATACTCCGCACCTATAATTCACCCCTCCACTTT
TRBJ2-2 - many TRBV5-1 CASSLVPATNTGELFF TGCGCCAGCAGCTTGGTTCCAGCTACGAACACCGGGGAGCTGTTTTTT
TRBJ2-1 TRBD2 many TRBV20-1 CSAPSGGRVGNEQFF TGCAGTGCCCCTTCCGGCGGGAGGGTAGGGAATGAGCAGTTCTTC
TRBJ1-2 TRBD1 few TRBV10-3 CAISGGQDNYGYTF TGTGCCATCAGTGGGGGACAGGATAACTATGGCTACACCTTC
TRBJ2-7 TRBD2 many TRBV12-3/TRBV12-4 CASSLPPSGRSYEQYF TGTGCCAGCAGTTTACCGCCTAGCGGGAGGTCCTACGAGCAGTACTTC
TRBJ2-7 TRBD1 few TRBV27 CASSVSYTGGKYYEQYF TGTGCCAGCAGCGTATCATACACAGGGGGCAAATATTACGAGCAGTACTTC
TRBJ2-5 - many TRBV7-2 CASSLESGSVETQYF TGTGCCAGCAGCTTGGAATCAGGATCAGTAGAGACCCAGTACTTC
TRBJ2-5 TRBD2 many TRBV28 CASTHGTSQETQYF TGTGCCAGCACCCACGGGACTAGCCAAGAGACCCAGTACTTC
TRBJ1-1 - - TRBV6-1 CASSARDADTEAFF TGTGCCAGCAGTGCCCGGGACGCCGACACTGAAGCTTTCTTT
TRBJ1-2 - many TRBV5-1 CASSLEKGVYGYTF TGCGCCAGCAGCTTGGAGAAGGGCGTCTATGGCTACACCTTC
TRBJ2-2 - - TRBV20-1 CSAGKNTGELFF TGCAGTGCCGGGAAAAACACCGGGGAGCTGTTTTTT
TRBJ2-5 TRBD1 many TRBV20-1 CSAGDRGQETQYF TGCAGTGCTGGGGACAGGGGGCAAGAGACCCAGTACTTC
TRBJ2-1 TRBD2 - TRBV20-1 CSARTPPGTSGRANEQFF TGCAGTGCTAGAACTCCCCCCGGGACTAGCGGGAGGGCCAATGAGCAGTTCTTC
TRBJ1-6 - few TRBV10-3 CAISESVASNSPLHF TGTGCCATCAGTGAGTCGGTGGCATCTAATTCACCCCTCCACTTT
TRBJ2-5 TRBD2 many TRBV7-2 CASSLSGRALRETQYF TGTGCCAGCAGCCTTAGCGGGAGGGCCCTCAGGGAGACCCAGTACTTC